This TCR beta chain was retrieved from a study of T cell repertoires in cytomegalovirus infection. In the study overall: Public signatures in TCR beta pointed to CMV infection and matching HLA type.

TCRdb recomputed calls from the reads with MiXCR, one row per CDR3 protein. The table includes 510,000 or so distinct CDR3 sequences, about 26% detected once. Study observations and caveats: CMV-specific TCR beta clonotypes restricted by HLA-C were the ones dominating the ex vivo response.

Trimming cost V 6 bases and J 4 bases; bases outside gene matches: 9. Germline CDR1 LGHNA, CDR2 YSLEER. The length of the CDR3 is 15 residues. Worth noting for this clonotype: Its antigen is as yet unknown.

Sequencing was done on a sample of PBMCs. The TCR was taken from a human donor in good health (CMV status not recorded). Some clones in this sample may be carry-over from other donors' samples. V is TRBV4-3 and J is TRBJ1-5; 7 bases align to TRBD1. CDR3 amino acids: CASSRSDRSNQPQHF. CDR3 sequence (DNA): TGCGCCAGCAGTCGATCGGACAGGTCAAATCAGCCCCAGCATTTT.